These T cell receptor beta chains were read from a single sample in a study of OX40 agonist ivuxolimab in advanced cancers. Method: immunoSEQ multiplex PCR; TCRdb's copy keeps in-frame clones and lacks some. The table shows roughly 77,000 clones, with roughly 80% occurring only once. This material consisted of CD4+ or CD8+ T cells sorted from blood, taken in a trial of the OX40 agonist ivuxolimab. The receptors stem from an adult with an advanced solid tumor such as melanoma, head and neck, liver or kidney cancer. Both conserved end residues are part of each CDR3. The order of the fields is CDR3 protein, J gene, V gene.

CASSPTPQHF | TRBJ1-5 | TRBV18
CASSLGTTILNTEAFF | TRBJ1-1 | TRBV19
CASTPTSVNTGELFF | TRBJ2-2 | TRBV19
CASSQEGGGEQYF | TRBJ2-7 | TRBV4-2
CASSLGWGGKSDTQYF | TRBJ2-3 | TRBV7-8
CASSSGDSGGGNEQFF | TRBJ2-1 | TRBV11-3
CASRRDFFYGYTF | TRBJ1-2 | TRBV5-8
CASSIGQGAYEQYF | TRBJ2-7 | TRBV19
CASSFLPRNGYTF | TRBJ1-2 | TRBV27
CASSSSDRGDTEAFF | TRBJ1-1 | TRBV19
CASSLFSGGHEKLFF | TRBJ1-4 | TRBV7-9
CASSSSGSGELFF | TRBJ2-2 | TRBV28
CASTPQLGEAFF | TRBJ1-1 | TRBV7-8
CASSLDGSTEAFF | TRBJ1-1 | TRBV5-1
CASSPWDRGDYGYTF | TRBJ1-2 | TRBV7-2
CASSPRWTETETQYF | TRBJ2-5 | TRBV4-1
CASRPVGGTYTQYF | TRBJ2-3 | TRBV7-9
CASSEAGHSKGNSPLHF | TRBJ1-6 | TRBV6-1
CSVRQNTEAFF | TRBJ1-1 | TRBV29-1
CASMAGLAGVGEQFF | TRBJ2-1 | TRBV6-1
CASSLAPVSSGNTIYF | TRBJ1-3 | TRBV5-1
CASSEDGGFGETQYF | TRBJ2-5 | TRBV6-1
CASSPDRRGFEQYF | TRBJ2-7 | TRBV7-3
CASSLAKGIRTEQFF | TRBJ2-1 | TRBV5-6
CASSLSLDEKLFF | TRBJ1-4 | TRBV7-2
CASSGLAGGNEQFF | TRBJ2-1 | TRBV6-4
CASSLAAGANYGYTF | TRBJ1-2 | TRBV27
CASSYVGYGYTF | TRBJ1-2 | TRBV6-5
CASSSPGQGQGTTGARNYGYTF | TRBJ1-2 | TRBV23-1
CASSPFDRGTDEQYF | TRBJ2-7 | TRBV18
CASSLVPEETQYF | TRBJ2-5 | TRBV5-4
CASSLQGKLDSPLHF | TRBJ1-6 | TRBV6-1
CASWAISTQSRANVLTF | TRBJ2-6 | TRBV5-8
CASSFLGVLYNEQFF | TRBJ2-1 | TRBV7-2
CASSEDRGASGANVLTF | TRBJ2-6 | TRBV19
CASSLVVGAEQYF | TRBJ2-7 | TRBV5-4
CASSQDQTGGYTF | TRBJ1-2 | TRBV14
CASSVDVRGMDGYTF | TRBJ1-2 | TRBV9
CASSSFSGGSSYEQYF | TRBJ2-7 | TRBV7-8
CASSLFSGGQTQYF | TRBJ2-5 | TRBV5-6
CASSDQTSGGYNEQFF | TRBJ2-1 | TRBV25-1
CASSLGVPGDIQYF | TRBJ2-4 | TRBV2
CSVGLSGADTQYF | TRBJ2-3 | TRBV29-1
CASSYGRDITEAFF | TRBJ1-1 | TRBV6-5
CASSPSGTWAGELFF | TRBJ2-2 | TRBV6-4
CASSLEGSYNEQFF | TRBJ2-1 | TRBV5-1
CASSPGPGREAFF | TRBJ1-1 | TRBV27
CASSWPIQPQHF | TRBJ1-5 | TRBV27
CASSDRLAGGPYEQFF | TRBJ2-1 | TRBV25-1
CASSESLGGYGYTF | TRBJ1-2 | TRBV25-1
CASSFGRGEAFF | TRBJ1-1 | TRBV11-3
CASSVPRTGELFF | TRBJ2-2 | TRBV6-1
CASSQELDREAFF | TRBJ1-1 | TRBV4-1
CASSPSGTTGYEQYF | TRBJ2-7 | TRBV11-3
CASSTPGRRNTEAFF | TRBJ1-1 | TRBV7-9
CASSDPSRGLETQYF | TRBJ2-5 | TRBV25-1
CASGLSRQRGSTDTQYF | TRBJ2-3 | TRBV12-5
CASSQDPSGGFGGYTF | TRBJ1-2 | TRBV4-2